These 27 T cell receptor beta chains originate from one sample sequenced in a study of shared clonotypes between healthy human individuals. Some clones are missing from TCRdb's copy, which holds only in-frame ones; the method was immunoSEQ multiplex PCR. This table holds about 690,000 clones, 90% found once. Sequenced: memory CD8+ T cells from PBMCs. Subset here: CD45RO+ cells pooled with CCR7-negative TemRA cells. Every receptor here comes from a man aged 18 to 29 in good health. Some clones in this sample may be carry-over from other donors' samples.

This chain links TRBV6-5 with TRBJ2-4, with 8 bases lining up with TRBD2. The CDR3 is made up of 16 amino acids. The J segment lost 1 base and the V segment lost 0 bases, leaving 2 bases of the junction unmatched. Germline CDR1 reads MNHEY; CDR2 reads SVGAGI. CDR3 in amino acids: CASSYSSGGAKNIQYF. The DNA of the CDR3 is TGTGCCAGCAGTTACTCTTCGGGAGGGGCCAAAAACATTCAGTACTTC.

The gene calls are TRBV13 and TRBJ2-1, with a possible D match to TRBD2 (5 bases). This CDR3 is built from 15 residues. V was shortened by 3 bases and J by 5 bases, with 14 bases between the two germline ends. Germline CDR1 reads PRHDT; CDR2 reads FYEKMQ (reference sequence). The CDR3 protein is CASSFWSGTNNEQFF. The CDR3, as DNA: TGTGCCAGCAGCTTTTGGAGCGGAACAAACAATGAGCAGTTCTTC.

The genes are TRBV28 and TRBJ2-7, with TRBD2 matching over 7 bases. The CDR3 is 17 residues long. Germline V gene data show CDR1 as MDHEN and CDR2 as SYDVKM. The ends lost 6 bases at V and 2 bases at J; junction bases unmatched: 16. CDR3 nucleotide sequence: TGTGCCAGCAGCCCAGTGGGGGGGGGACTGGCCCCCTACGAGCAGTACTTC. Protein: CASSPVGGGLAPYEQYF.

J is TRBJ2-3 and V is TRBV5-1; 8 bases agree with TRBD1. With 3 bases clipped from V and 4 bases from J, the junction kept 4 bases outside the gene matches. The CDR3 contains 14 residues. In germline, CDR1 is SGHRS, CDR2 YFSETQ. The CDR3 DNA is TGCGCCAGCAGCTCAGGGGGCAGTCCAGATACGCAGTATTTT. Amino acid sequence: CASSSGGSPDTQYF.

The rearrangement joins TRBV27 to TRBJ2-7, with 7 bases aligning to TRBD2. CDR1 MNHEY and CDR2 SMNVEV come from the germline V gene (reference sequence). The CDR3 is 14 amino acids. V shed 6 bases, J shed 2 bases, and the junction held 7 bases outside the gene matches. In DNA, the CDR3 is TGTGCCAGCAGCCGGAGCGGGACTGCCTACGAGCAGTACTTC. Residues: CASSRSGTAYEQYF.

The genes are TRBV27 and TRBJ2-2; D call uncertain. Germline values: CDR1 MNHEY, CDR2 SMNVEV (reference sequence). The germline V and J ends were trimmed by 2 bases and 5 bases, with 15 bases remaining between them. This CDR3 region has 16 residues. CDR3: CASSLVTDAGTGELFF. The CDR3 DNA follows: TGTGCCAGCAGTTTAGTTACTGACGCTGGTACCGGGGAGCTGTTTTTT.

CDR3 sequence reads: CASMVDMNTEAFF. CDR3 in DNA: TGTGCCAGTATGGTCGACATGAACACTGAAGCTTTCTTT. This chain links TRBV19 with TRBJ1-1; D ambiguous. The V and J ends lost 7 bases and 0 bases respectively, with 9 bases between them. Germline V lookup: CDR1 LNHDA, CDR2 SQIVND (reference sequence). The CDR3 is 13 residues long.

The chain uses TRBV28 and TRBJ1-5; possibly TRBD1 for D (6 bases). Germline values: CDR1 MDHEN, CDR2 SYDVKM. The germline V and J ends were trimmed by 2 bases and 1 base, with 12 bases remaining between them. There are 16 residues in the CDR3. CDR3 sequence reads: CASSLRGGRSNQPQHF. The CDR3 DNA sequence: TGTGCCAGCAGTTTAAGGGGGGGCAGGAGCAATCAGCCCCAGCATTTT.

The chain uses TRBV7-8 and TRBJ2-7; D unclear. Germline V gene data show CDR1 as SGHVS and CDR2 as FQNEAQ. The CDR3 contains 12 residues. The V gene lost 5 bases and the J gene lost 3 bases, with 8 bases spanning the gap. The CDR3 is CASSRAVYEQYF. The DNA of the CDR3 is TGTGCCAGCAGCCGGGCAGTCTACGAGCAGTACTTC.

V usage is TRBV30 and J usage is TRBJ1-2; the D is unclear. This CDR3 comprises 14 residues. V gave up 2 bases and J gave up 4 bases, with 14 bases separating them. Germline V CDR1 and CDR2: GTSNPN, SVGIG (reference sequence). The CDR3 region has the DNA TGTGCCTGGAGTAGGGCGGCTTTAGGCTATGGCTACACCTTC. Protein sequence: CAWSRAALGYGYTF.

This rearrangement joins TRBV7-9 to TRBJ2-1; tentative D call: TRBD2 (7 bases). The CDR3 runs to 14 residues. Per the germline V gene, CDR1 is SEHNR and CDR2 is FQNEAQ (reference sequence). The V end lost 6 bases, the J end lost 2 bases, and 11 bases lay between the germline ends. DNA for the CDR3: TGTGCCAGCAGGGGAGGGGGTCCCTACAATGAGCAGTTCTTC. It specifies CASRGGGPYNEQFF. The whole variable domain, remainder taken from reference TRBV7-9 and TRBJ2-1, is DTGVSQNPRHKITKRGQNVTFRCDPISEHNRLYWYRQTLGQGPEFLTYFQNEAQLEKSRLLSDRFSAERPKGSFSTLEIQRTEQGDSAMYLCASRGGGPYNEQFFGPGTRLTVL.

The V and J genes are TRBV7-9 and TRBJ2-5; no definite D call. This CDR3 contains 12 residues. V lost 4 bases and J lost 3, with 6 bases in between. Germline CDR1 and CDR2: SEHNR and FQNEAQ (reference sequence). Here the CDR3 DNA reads TGTGCCAGCAGCTCCTGGGAAGAGACCCAGTACTTC. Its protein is CASSSWEETQYF. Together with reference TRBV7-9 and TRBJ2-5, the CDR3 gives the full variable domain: DTGVSQNPRHKITKRGQNVTFRCDPISEHNRLYWYRQTLGQGPEFLTYFQNEAQLEKSRLLSDRFSAERPKGSFSTLEIQRTEQGDSAMYLCASSSWEETQYFGPGTRLLVL.

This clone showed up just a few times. The CDR3 coding sequence is TGCGCCAGCAGCTTGGGATCGATTTTGAACACTGAAGCTTTCTTT. This gives the protein CASSLGSILNTEAFF. The gene calls are TRBV5-1 and TRBJ1-1, with D uncertain. Germline V gene sequence: CDR1 SGHRS, CDR2 YFSETQ. V gave up 0 bases and J gave up 0 bases, with 9 bases separating them. This CDR3 contains 15 residues.

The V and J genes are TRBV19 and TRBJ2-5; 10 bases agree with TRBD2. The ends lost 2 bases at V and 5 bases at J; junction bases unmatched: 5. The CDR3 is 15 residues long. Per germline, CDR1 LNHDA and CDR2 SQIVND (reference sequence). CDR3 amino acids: CASSITAGGHETQYF. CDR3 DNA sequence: TGTGCCAGTAGTATAACAGCGGGAGGGCACGAGACCCAGTACTTC.

The CDR3 is CAITRAGIGYTF. CDR3 nucleotides: TGTGCCATAACGAGGGCAGGTATTGGCTACACCTTC. The rearrangement joins TRBV6-1 to TRBJ1-2; D unclear. CDR1 and CDR2 from the germline V gene are MNHNS and SASEGT. Trimming removed 10 bases from V and 7 bases from J, with 16 bases in between. This CDR3 is built from 12 residues.

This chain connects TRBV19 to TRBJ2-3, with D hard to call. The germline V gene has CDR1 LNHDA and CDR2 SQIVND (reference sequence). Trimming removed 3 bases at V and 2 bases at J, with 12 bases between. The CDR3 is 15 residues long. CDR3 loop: CASSMREAPTDTQYF. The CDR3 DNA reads TGTGCCAGTAGTATGCGCGAGGCTCCCACAGATACGCAGTATTTT.

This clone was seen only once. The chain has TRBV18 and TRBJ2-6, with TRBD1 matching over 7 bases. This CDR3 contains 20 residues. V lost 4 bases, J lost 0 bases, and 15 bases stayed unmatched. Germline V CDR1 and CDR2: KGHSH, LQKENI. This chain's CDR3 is CASSLSTVPGQFSGANVLTF. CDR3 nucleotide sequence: TGTGCCAGCTCACTATCGACCGTCCCGGGACAGTTCTCTGGGGCCAACGTCCTGACTTTC. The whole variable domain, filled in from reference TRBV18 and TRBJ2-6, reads NAGVMQNPRHLVRRRGQEARLRCSPMKGHSHVYWYRQLPEEGLKFMVYLQKENIIDESGMPKERFSAEFPKEGPSILRIQQVVRGDSAAYFCASSLSTVPGQFSGANVLTFGAGSRLTVL.

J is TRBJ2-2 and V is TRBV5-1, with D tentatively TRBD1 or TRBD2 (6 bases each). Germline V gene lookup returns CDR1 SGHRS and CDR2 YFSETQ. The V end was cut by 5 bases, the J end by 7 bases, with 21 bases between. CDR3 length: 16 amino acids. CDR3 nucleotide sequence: TGCGCCAGCAGTTTACTTTACAGGGAGGCAGGCGGGGAGCTGTTTTTT. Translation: CASSLLYREAGGELFF.

The DNA for the CDR3 is TGTGCCGCCAACAGGGGGTGGGTAGAGACCCAGTACTTC. This translates into CAANRGWVETQYF. This rearrangement joins TRBV28 to TRBJ2-5, with TRBD1 matching 8 bases. Germline-derived CDR1 and CDR2 are MDHEN and SYDVKM. This CDR3 has 13 amino acids. The trim removed 11 bases at V and 4 bases at J, leaving 9 bases unmatched.

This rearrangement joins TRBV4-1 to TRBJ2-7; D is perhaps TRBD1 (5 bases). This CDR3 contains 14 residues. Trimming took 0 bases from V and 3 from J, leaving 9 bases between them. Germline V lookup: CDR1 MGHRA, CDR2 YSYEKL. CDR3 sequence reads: CASSQDRVFYEQYF. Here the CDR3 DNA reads TGCGCCAGCAGCCAAGACAGGGTATTCTACGAGCAGTACTTC.

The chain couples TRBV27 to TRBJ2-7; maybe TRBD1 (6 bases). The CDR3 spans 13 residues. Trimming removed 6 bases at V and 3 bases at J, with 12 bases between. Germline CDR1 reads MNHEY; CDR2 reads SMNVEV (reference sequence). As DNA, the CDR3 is TGTGCCAGCAGCCGAGGACAGAGCTACGAGCAGTACTTC. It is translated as CASSRGQSYEQYF.

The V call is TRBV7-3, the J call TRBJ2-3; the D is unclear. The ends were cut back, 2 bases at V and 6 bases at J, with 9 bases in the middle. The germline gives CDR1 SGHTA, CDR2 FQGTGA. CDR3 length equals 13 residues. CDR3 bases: TGTGCCAGCAGCTTAGGGGTTGGGGATACGCAGTATTTT. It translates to CASSLGVGDTQYF.

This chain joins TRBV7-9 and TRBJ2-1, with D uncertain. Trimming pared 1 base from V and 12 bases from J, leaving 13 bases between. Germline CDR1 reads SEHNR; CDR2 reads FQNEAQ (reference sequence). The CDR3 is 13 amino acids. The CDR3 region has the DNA TGTGCCAGCAGCTTAGAGATCTATTTGGGGCAGTTCTTC. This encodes CASSLEIYLGQFF.

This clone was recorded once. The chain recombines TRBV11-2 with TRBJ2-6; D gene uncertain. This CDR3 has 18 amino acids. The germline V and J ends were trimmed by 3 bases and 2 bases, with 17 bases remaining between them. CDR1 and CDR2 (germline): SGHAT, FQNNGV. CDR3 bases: TGTGCCAGCAGCTTCCTGCGTGGGCCTGCGGCTGGGGCCAACGTCCTGACTTTC. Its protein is CASSFLRGPAAGANVLTF.

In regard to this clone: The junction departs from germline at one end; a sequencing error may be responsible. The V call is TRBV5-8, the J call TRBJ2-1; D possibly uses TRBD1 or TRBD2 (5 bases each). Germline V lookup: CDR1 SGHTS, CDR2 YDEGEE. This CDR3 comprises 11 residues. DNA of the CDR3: TGTGCCAGCAGCTTTGGGACCCCCCTTCTCTTC. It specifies CASSFGTPLLF.

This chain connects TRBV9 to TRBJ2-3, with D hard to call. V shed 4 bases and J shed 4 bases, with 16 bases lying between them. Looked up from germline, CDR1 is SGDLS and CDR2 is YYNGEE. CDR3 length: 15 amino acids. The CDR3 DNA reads TGTGCCAGCAGCCCGCGGACGCTTCTGGCAGATACGCAGTATTTT. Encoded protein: CASSPRTLLADTQYF.

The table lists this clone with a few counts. CDR3 nucleotides: TGCGCCAGCAGCCAAGGTAGCAGGGAGGCTGAAGCTTTCTTT. Translation gives CASSQGSREAEAFF. The J gene is TRBJ1-1, the V gene TRBV4-1, with D tentatively TRBD1 (5 bases). Looked up from germline, CDR1 is MGHRA and CDR2 is YSYEKL. Trimming took 1 base from V and 6 from J, leaving 12 bases between them. CDR3 length: 14 residues.